This entry lists 3 T cell receptor beta chains sequenced from one sample in a study of blood T cell repertoires in COVID-19. Repertoires were generated with immunoSEQ multiplex PCR, while TCRdb's copy carries only in-frame clones and drops some. The sample lists 120,000 or so clones, approximately 87% seen once, with approximately 8% in the top ten. The sample consisted of peripheral blood. The receptor set was obtained from a man aged 65-85 years who had recovered from COVID-19.

V usage is TRBV28 and J usage is TRBJ2-2; 14 bases fit TRBD2. Per the germline V gene, CDR1 is MDHEN and CDR2 is SYDVKM. V dropped 2 bases and J dropped 7; count of bases not matched to a gene: 9. The CDR3 is 18 amino acids. The CDR3 DNA reads as TGTGCCAGCAGTTTAGGAAGACTAGCGGGAGGGCCGGACGGGGAGCTGTTTTTT. This gives the protein CASSLGRLAGGPDGELFF.

This chain uses TRBV5-1 with TRBJ2-7; 11 bases agree with TRBD1. The CDR3 contains 19 residues. J gave up 2 bases and V 2 bases, and 15 bases lay outside the gene matches. Germline assignment: CDR1 SGHRS and CDR2 YFSETQ. CDR3 amino acids: CASSFLWTGGALNPYEQYF. CDR3 DNA sequence: TGCGCCAGCAGCTTCCTTTGGACAGGGGGCGCCCTCAACCCCTACGAGCAGTACTTC.

Note on this clone: Distinct nucleotide sequences in the sample also encode this CDR3. The J gene is TRBJ1-2, the V gene TRBV5-6, with a possible D match to TRBD1 (6 bases). The CDR3 is 14 amino acids. Trimming took 4 bases from V and 2 from J, leaving 12 bases between them. Looked up from germline, CDR1 is SGHDT and CDR2 is YYEEEE. CDR3 loop: CASSQPTGNYGYTF. For the CDR3, the DNA is TGTGCCAGCAGCCAACCCACAGGGAACTATGGCTACACCTTC.